These 18 T cell receptor beta chains share one sample of origin, sequenced in a study of T cell changes during pregnancy in multiple sclerosis. The method was immunoSEQ multiplex PCR; TCRdb's version includes in-frame clones alone and lacks a portion of them. The sample holds around 25,000 clones, roughly 85% seen once. This specimen was CD8+ T cells from peripheral blood mononuclear cells, taken in the first trimester of pregnancy. The source of these receptors is a female donor in good health, enrolled as a control in a pregnancy study.

The V gene is TRBV4-1, the J gene TRBJ2-1; the match to TRBD1 covers 7 bases. The ends lost 1 base at V and 8 bases at J; junction bases unmatched: 2. Germline-derived CDR1 and CDR2 are MGHRA and YSYEKL. The CDR3 is made up of 13 amino acids. CDR3: CASSQGQGYEQFF. The CDR3 DNA follows: TGCGCCAGCAGCCAAGGACAGGGCTATGAGCAGTTCTTC.

The rearrangement uses TRBV13 and TRBJ1-2; maybe TRBD1 (6 bases). Trimming shortened V by 3 bases and J by 2 bases, and 16 bases separated the two germline ends. Germline CDR1 PRHDT, CDR2 FYEKMQ (reference sequence). The CDR3 extends over 16 amino acids. The CDR3 here is CASSFDPQGRNYGYTF. The DNA for the CDR3 is TGTGCCAGCAGCTTCGACCCCCAGGGGCGCAACTATGGCTACACCTTC. The whole variable domain, filled in from reference TRBV13 and TRBJ1-2, reads AAGVIQSPRHLIKEKRETATLKCYPIPRHDTVYWYQQGPGQDPQFLISFYEKMQSDKGSIPDRFSAQQFSDYHSELNMSSLELGDSALYFCASSFDPQGRNYGYTFGSGTRLTVV.

The chain links TRBV4-3 to TRBJ2-7; perhaps TRBD2 as D (5 bases). Trimming removed 2 bases from V and 2 bases from J, with 13 bases in between. Germline assignment: CDR1 LGHNA and CDR2 YSLEER. The CDR3 has 15 residues. CDR3 coding DNA: TGCGCCAGCAGCCAACAGCGGACGGCAACCTACGAGCAGTACTTC. Translation gives CASSQQRTATYEQYF.

By share of the sample, this clone is medium-sized (0.01 to 0.1%). V is TRBV4-1 and J is TRBJ1-5; the D gene is possibly TRBD1 (5 bases). This CDR3 is 16 amino acids long. V lost 3 bases and J 10 bases, leaving 22 bases between the germline ends. Germline lookup yields CDR1 MGHRA and CDR2 YSYEKL. DNA for the CDR3: TGCGCCAGCAGCCAGGAGGGAGGGAGAACCCGGGACCCCCAGCATTTT. This translates into CASSQEGGRTRDPQHF.

V and J are TRBV28 and TRBJ2-1, with D maybe TRBD2 (6 bases). Trimming removed 6 bases at V and 6 bases at J, with 6 bases between. Germline V CDR1 and CDR2: MDHEN, SYDVKM. The CDR3 length is 11 residues. Written as DNA, the CDR3 is TGTGCCAGCAGGGGAGGCAATGAGCAGTTCTTC. It is translated as CASRGGNEQFF.

This chain connects TRBV6-4 to TRBJ2-3; a weak D match, TRBD2 (5 bases). CDR3 length equals 13 residues. Trimming shortened V by 6 bases and J by 3 bases, and 10 bases separated the two germline ends. The V gene's germline CDR1 is MRHNA and CDR2 SNTAGT. The CDR3 DNA reads as TGTGCCAGCAGCTTCGAGGGTACAGATACGCAGTATTTT. This translates into CASSFEGTDTQYF.

The chain carries TRBV4-3 and TRBJ2-1, with D perhaps TRBD2 (5 bases). CDR1 is LGHNA and CDR2 is YSLEER in the germline V gene. This CDR3 spans 15 amino acids. V lost 0 bases and J lost 4, with 10 bases in between. The CDR3 reads CASSQERVWYNEQFF. The CDR3 DNA reads as TGCGCCAGCAGCCAAGAGAGGGTCTGGTACAATGAGCAGTTCTTC.

On this clone: The junction departs from germline at one end; a sequencing error may be responsible. The V gene is TRBV28, the J gene TRBJ2-7, with D possibly TRBD2 on 6 matching bases. CDR3 length: 11 amino acids. Germline CDR1 is MDHEN and CDR2 is SYDVKM. The CDR3 DNA reads TGTGCCAGCAGTTTCCCAGAGCGGGTCTCCTTC. Its protein product is CASSFPERVSF.

This clone came up once. The chain joins TRBV4-3 to TRBJ2-7, with D perhaps TRBD1 (5 bases). V was cut by 1 base and J by 3 bases, with 13 bases left in between. The length of the CDR3 is 15 residues. Germline values: CDR1 LGHNA, CDR2 YSLEER. CDR3 residues: CASSQAQGTIYEQYF. The CDR3 DNA follows: TGCGCCAGCAGCCAAGCCCAGGGTACCATCTACGAGCAGTACTTC.

The rearrangement uses TRBV2 and TRBJ2-7; possibly TRBD1 for D (6 bases). Between the trimmed V and J ends, which lost 2 bases and 12 bases, there was a span of 17 bases. The CDR3 loop spans 13 amino acids. The germline gives CDR1 SNHLY, CDR2 FYNNEI. The CDR3 DNA sequence: TGTGCCAGCAGTGAAAAAGGGCAGGGGCCTCGGTACTTC. It translates to CASSEKGQGPRYF.

This clone was seen a single time. V and J are TRBV6-5 and TRBJ2-7; D ambiguous. Deletions cut 8 bases from V and 7 bases from J, with 6 bases between. From germline, CDR1 is MNHEY and CDR2 SVGAGI. The CDR3 runs to 9 residues. The DNA of the CDR3 is TGTGCCAGCCGTCGGGAGCAGTACTTC. Protein: CASRREQYF.

The gene calls are TRBV7-2 and TRBJ2-7; 7 bases line up with TRBD1. Trimming cost V 2 bases and J 5 bases; bases outside gene matches: 3. The CDR3 has 13 amino acids. Germline V lookup: CDR1 SGHTA, CDR2 FQGNSA. Here the CDR3 reads CASSLNRGHEQYF. The CDR3 region has the DNA TGTGCCAGCAGCTTAAACAGGGGCCACGAGCAGTACTTC.

The chain uses TRBV29-1 and TRBJ2-7; TRBD1 might be the D (7 bases). With 4 bases removed from V and 7 bases from J, the gap between germline ends came to 20 bases. Germline V lookup: CDR1 SQVTM, CDR2 ANQGSEA. The CDR3 has 14 amino acids. The CDR3: CSVGRDSSVGEQYF. The CDR3 DNA reads TGCAGCGTTGGGCGGGACAGTTCTGTCGGTGAGCAGTACTTC.

The chain employs TRBV5-6 and TRBJ2-7; 10 bases are a match to TRBD1. V gave up 2 bases and J gave up 2 bases; unmatched junction bases: 10. From germline, CDR1 is SGHDT and CDR2 YYEEEE. The CDR3 is 17 residues long. The CDR3 DNA follows: TGTGCCAGCAGCTTCCTGCGGGGACAGGGGACAGCCTACGAGCAGTACTTC. It is translated as CASSFLRGQGTAYEQYF.

This clone was recorded once. J is TRBJ2-3 and V is TRBV4-2; 7 bases are a match to TRBD2. V lost 1 base, J lost 2 bases, and 3 bases stayed unmatched. CDR1 LGHNA and CDR2 YNFKEQ come from the germline V gene. The CDR3 extends over 15 amino acids. Here the CDR3 reads CASSQAREFTDTQYF. CDR3 bases: TGTGCCAGCAGCCAAGCGCGGGAGTTCACAGATACGCAGTATTTT.

The J gene is TRBJ2-1, the V gene TRBV11-2, with D possibly matching TRBD2 (5 bases). This CDR3 region has 14 residues. Trimming stripped 5 bases from V and 9 bases from J, with 17 bases between. Germline loops: CDR1 SGHAT, CDR2 FQNNGV. The CDR3 nucleotides are TGTGCCAGCAGCCCTGGATGGGCTGCGGGTGAGCAGTTCTTC. Its protein product is CASSPGWAAGEQFF.

The chain is built from TRBV9 and TRBJ2-7, with TRBD1 matching 8 bases. V lost 4 bases to trimming and J lost 2 bases; unmatched junction nucleotides: 2. Per the germline V gene, CDR1 is SGDLS and CDR2 is YYNGEE. There are 13 residues in the CDR3. The CDR3 loop reads CASSYRGTYEQYF. The CDR3 bases are TGTGCCAGCAGCTACAGGGGGACCTACGAGCAGTACTTC.

Comment on this clone: The sample carries other DNA sequences with the same CDR3. The chain has TRBV19 and TRBJ1-1; D gene uncertain. Trimming took 6 bases from V and 1 from J, leaving 9 bases between them. Per germline, CDR1 LNHDA and CDR2 SQIVND (reference sequence). CDR3 size: 13 residues. Written as DNA, the CDR3 is TGTGCCAGTAGCCTTGGGCGGAACACTGAAGCTTTCTTT. Translation: CASSLGRNTEAFF. The full variable domain, with the rest looked up from reference TRBV19 and TRBJ1-1, is DGGITQSPKYLFRKEGQNVTLSCEQNLNHDAMYWYRQDPGQGLRLIYYSQIVNDFQKGDIAEGYSVSREKKESFPLTVTSAQKNPTAFYLCASSLGRNTEAFFGQGTRLTVV.